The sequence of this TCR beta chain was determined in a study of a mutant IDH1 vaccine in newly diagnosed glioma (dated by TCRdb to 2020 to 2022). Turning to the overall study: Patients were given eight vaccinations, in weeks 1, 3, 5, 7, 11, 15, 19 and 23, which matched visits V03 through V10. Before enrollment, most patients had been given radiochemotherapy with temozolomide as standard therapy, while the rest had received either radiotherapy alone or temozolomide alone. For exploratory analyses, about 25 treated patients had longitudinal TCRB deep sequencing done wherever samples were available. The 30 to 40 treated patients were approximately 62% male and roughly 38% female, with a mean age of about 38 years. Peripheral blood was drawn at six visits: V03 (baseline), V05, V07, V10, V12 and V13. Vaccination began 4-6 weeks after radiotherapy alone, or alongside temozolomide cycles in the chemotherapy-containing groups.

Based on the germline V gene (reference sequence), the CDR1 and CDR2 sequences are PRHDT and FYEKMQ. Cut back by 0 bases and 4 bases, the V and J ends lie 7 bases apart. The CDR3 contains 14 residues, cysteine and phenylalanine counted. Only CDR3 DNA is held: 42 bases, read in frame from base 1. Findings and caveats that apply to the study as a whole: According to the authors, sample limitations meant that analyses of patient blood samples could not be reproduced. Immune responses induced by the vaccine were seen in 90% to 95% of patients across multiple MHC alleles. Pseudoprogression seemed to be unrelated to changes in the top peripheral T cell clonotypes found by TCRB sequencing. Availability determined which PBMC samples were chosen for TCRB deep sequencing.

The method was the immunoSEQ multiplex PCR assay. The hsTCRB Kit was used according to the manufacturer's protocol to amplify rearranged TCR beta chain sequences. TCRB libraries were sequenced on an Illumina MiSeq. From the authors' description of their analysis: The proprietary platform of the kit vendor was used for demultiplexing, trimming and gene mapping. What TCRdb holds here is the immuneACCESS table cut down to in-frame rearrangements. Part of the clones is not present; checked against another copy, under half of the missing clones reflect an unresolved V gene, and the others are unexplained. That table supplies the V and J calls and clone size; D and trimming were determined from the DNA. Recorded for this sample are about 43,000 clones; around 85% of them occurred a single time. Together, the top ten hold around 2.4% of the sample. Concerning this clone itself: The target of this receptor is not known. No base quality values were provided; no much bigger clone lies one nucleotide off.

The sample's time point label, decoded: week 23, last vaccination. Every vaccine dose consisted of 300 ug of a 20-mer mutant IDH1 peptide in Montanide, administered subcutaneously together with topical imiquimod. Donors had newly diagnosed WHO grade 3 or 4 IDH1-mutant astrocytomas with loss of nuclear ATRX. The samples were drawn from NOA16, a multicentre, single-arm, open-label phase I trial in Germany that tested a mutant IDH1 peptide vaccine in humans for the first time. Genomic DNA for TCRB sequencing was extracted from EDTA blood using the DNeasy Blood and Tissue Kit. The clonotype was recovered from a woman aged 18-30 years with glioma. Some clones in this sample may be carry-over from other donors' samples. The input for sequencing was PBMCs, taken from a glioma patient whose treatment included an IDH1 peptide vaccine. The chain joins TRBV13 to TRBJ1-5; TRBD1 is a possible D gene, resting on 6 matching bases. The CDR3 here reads CASSLGQGNQPQHF. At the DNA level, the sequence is TGTGCCAGCAGCTTAGGGCAGGGGAATCAGCCCCAGCATTTT. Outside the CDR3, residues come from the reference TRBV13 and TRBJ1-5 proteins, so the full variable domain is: AAGVIQSPRHLIKEKRETATLKCYPIPRHDTVYWYQQGPGQDPQFLISFYEKMQSDKGSIPDRFSAQQFSDYHSELNMSSLELGDSALYFCASSLGQGNQPQHFGDGTRLSIL.